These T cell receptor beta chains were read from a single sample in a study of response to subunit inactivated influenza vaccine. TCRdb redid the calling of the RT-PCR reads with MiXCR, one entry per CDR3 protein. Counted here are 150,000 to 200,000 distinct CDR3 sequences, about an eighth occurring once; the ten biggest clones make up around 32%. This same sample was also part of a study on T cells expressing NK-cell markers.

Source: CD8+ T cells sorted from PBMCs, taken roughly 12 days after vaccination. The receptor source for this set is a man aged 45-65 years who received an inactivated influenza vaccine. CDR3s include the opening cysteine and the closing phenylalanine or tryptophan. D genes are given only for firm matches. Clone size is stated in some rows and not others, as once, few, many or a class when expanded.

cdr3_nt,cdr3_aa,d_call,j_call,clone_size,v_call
TGCGCCAGCAGCCAAAACAGGGGGAGGACTGAAGCTTTCTTT,CASSQNRGRTEAFF,TRBD1,TRBJ1-1,few,TRBV4-1
TGTGCCAGCAGCGTAGAGGGGCAGGCCCTAGGGGTAGATACGCAGTATTTT,CASSVEGQALGVDTQYF,-,TRBJ2-3,-,TRBV9
TGTGCCACCAGCAAGGAAGTAGCGTTCTACGAGCAGTACTTC,CATSKEVAFYEQYF,-,TRBJ2-7,-,TRBV15
TGTGCCAGCAGTTTAGGGGGAAAGAATGAGCAGTTCTTC,CASSLGGKNEQFF,-,TRBJ2-1,-,TRBV12-3/TRBV12-4
TGTGCCAGCAGGAAACTAGCGGGAGTGTCCCCCTCCTACGAGCAGTACTTC,CASRKLAGVSPSYEQYF,TRBD2,TRBJ2-7,few,TRBV6-9
TGTGCCACCAGCAGAGATCCCAGAGACAATGAGCAGTTCTTC,CATSRDPRDNEQFF,-,TRBJ2-1,-,TRBV15
TGTGCCACCAGTGATGTGGGGGGGACCTACAATGAGCAGTTCTTC,CATSDVGGTYNEQFF,TRBD2,TRBJ2-1,many,TRBV24-1
TGTGCCAGCAGCGACAGGGACATGAACACTGAAGCTTTCTTT,CASSDRDMNTEAFF,TRBD1,TRBJ1-1,-,TRBV7-8
TGTGCCAGCAGCTTGCCTCGGGGGGCGGACAATGAGCAGTTCTTC,CASSLPRGADNEQFF,-,TRBJ2-1,few,TRBV5-6
TGCGCCAGCAGCTTGTCTAGCGGGAGGCCAGATACGCAGTATTTT,CASSLSSGRPDTQYF,TRBD2,TRBJ2-3,-,TRBV5-1
TGTGCCAGCAGCGGCGGGGCCAATAGTCCCTCTTTCAGGTTCGGGGAGCTGTTTTTT,CASSGGANSPSFRFGELFF,-,TRBJ2-2,-,TRBV9
TGCGCCAGCAGCCGAGGGACTAGTAAGAACACAGATACGCAGTATTTT,CASSRGTSKNTDTQYF,TRBD2,TRBJ2-3,-,TRBV4-3
TGTGCCTGGAGTTATGGGACAGGGGGCGCCTACGAGCAGTACTTC,CAWSYGTGGAYEQYF,TRBD1,TRBJ2-7,few,TRBV30
TGTGCCAGCAGCCAAGGAGGGGGGGGAGAGACCCAGTACTTC,CASSQGGGGETQYF,-,TRBJ2-5,-,TRBV3-1
TGTGCCAGCTTTCCAACCCCTTTGGGAGGAAACACCATATATTTT,CASFPTPLGGNTIYF,-,TRBJ1-3,few,TRBV7-9
TGTGCCAGCAGTGAAGGGGGAAGCGAGCAGTACTTC,CASSEGGSEQYF,-,TRBJ2-7,many,TRBV25-1
TGTGCCAGCAGCCAATTAACCGGGACAGACTTCACAACTAATGAAAAACTGTTTTTT,CASSQLTGTDFTTNEKLFF,TRBD1,TRBJ1-4,few,TRBV4-2
TGCGCCAGCAGCTTACATACCTACGAGCAGTACTTC,CASSLHTYEQYF,-,TRBJ2-7,-,TRBV5-1
TGTGCCAGCAGCGTAGGAGGACGGAAAAACATTCAGTACTTC,CASSVGGRKNIQYF,-,TRBJ2-4,many,TRBV9
TGTGCCAGCAGCAAGGGCTTATGGAATGAGCAGTTCTTC,CASSKGLWNEQFF,-,TRBJ2-1,few,TRBV27
TGTGCCAGCAGTTTCTTGGGCGGGACAGATACGCAGTATTTT,CASSFLGGTDTQYF,-,TRBJ2-3,many,TRBV12-3/TRBV12-4
TGTGCCAGCAGTTACTCGGACGGGATTGCAGATACGCAGTATTTT,CASSYSDGIADTQYF,-,TRBJ2-3,many,TRBV6-2/TRBV6-3
TGTGCCAGCAGTAGGACAGACGAGCAGTACTTC,CASSRTDEQYF,-,TRBJ2-7,few,TRBV2
TGTGCCAGCAGTTTATTCGGGCGGGACCCTGAGGCTTTCTTT,CASSLFGRDPEAFF,-,TRBJ1-1,-,TRBV28
TGTGCCAGCAGCCAAGCGGTAAATCAGCCCCAGCATTTT,CASSQAVNQPQHF,-,TRBJ1-5,-,TRBV3-1
TGTGCCTGGACTCCGGGACAGGGAGTTTCACCCCTCCACTTT,CAWTPGQGVSPLHF,TRBD1,TRBJ1-6,few,TRBV30
TGTGCCAGCAGCTTACTCTCCCCCGGGGAGCTGTTTTTT,CASSLLSPGELFF,-,TRBJ2-2,few,TRBV7-9
TGTGCCAGCAGTGTATATACAGGGTACGAGCAGTACTTC,CASSVYTGYEQYF,-,TRBJ2-7,few,TRBV25-1
TGTGCCAGCAGCTTATCACTAGCGGGAGTCGATGAGCAGTTCTTC,CASSLSLAGVDEQFF,TRBD2,TRBJ2-1,-,TRBV7-6
TGTGCCAGCACTGGGGGGGGGGCCCTAAGGTACCAAGAGACCCAGTACTTC,CASTGGGALRYQETQYF,-,TRBJ2-5,-,TRBV28
TGTGCCAGCAGCCAAGAAGCTGCAGGGGGCGTGACCGGGGAGCTGTTTTTT,CASSQEAAGGVTGELFF,TRBD1,TRBJ2-2,few,TRBV4-2
TGCGCCAGCAGCCAAAGCCTGGGGGCTGATAATTCACCCCTCCACTTT,CASSQSLGADNSPLHF,-,TRBJ1-6,few,TRBV4-3
TGTGCCAGCAGCCCCGGGACCTCCGTCGAGCAGTACTTC,CASSPGTSVEQYF,-,TRBJ2-7,few,TRBV9
TGTGCCAGCAGCCGACACCGTAGCTCCTACAATGAGCAGTTCTTC,CASSRHRSSYNEQFF,-,TRBJ2-1,-,TRBV7-3
TGTGCCACCAGTGAAACCGGAGGGACAGGGGGTAATGAGCAGTTCTTC,CATSETGGTGGNEQFF,TRBD1,TRBJ2-1,once,TRBV24-1
TGCGCCAGCAGCCTCTACGGGACAGGGAACTACGAGCAGTACTTC,CASSLYGTGNYEQYF,TRBD1,TRBJ2-7,many,TRBV4-1
TGTGCCAGCAGTATCGGGACTAGCGGGAGGGCCTCCTACGAGCAGTACTTC,CASSIGTSGRASYEQYF,TRBD2,TRBJ2-7,-,TRBV28
TGTGCCAGCAGCTCCACCGGACAGGGACTCTATGGCTACACCTTC,CASSSTGQGLYGYTF,TRBD1,TRBJ1-2,few,TRBV7-9
TGTGCCAGCAGTCCTCCGACATTTCGTGGCTACACCTTC,CASSPPTFRGYTF,-,TRBJ1-2,many,TRBV27
TGCGCCAGCAGCCAACGAGCGGGGGGGTACAATGAGCAGTTCTTC,CASSQRAGGYNEQFF,TRBD2,TRBJ2-1,-,TRBV4-1
TGTGCCAGCAGTTACCCTAGGGACAGGGTAATAAATGAGCAGTTCTTC,CASSYPRDRVINEQFF,TRBD1,TRBJ2-1,-,TRBV6-2/TRBV6-3
TGTGCCAGCAGTGATCTAGCGGGAATCTACGAGCAGTACTTC,CASSDLAGIYEQYF,TRBD2,TRBJ2-7,-,TRBV2
TGCAGTGCTAGAGCCGGACTAGCGGTCTACAATGAGCAGTTCTTC,CSARAGLAVYNEQFF,TRBD2,TRBJ2-1,-,TRBV20-1
TGTGCCAGCAGCCTTTGGACAGGGACGGGAGAGACCCAGTACTTC,CASSLWTGTGETQYF,TRBD1,TRBJ2-5,-,TRBV14